This TCR beta chain was sequenced during a study of blood T cells in healthy people across ages. Points from the study as a whole: More naive CD4+ cells and higher diversity marked long-lived donors relative to aged donors. Correlation between TCR beta diversity and naive T cell percentage was strong.

A second PCR of about 7 to 12 cycles used a sample-barcoded 5' primer and a J-beta primer mix. Via MiXCR, TCRdb re-called the 5' RACE reads, giving one row per CDR3 protein. The sample includes around 1,000,000 distinct CDR3 sequences, 20% to 25% seen only once; the top ten take less than 0.85%. Comment on this clonotype: Its target is unknown.

No fewer than 6 million PBMCs went into each sample. The amount of total RNA extracted per sample was at least 5.5 micrograms. This CDR3 is built from 18 residues. The germline V gene has CDR1 SGHAT and CDR2 FQNNGV. With V trimmed by 5 bases and J by 0 bases, 11 bases remained unmatched. These sequences were also reported in another study, on T cells of mothers and their children.

This chain links TRBV11-2 with TRBJ2-4; 9 positions match TRBD2. The source material was blood. This sequence originates from a girl aged 2 to 9 in good health. CDR3 residues: CASSGGGASPVAKNIQYF. The CDR3 region has the DNA TGTGCCAGCAGCGGCGGGGGGGCTTCTCCCGTAGCCAAAAACATTCAGTACTTC.